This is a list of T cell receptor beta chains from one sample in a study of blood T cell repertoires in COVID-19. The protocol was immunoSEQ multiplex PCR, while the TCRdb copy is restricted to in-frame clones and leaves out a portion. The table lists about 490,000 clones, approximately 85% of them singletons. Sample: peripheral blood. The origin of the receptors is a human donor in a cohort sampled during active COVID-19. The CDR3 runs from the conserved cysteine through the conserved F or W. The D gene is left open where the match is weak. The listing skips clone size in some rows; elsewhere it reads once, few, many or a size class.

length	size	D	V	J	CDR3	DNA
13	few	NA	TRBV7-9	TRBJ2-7	CASSHFRGYEQYF	TGTGCCAGCAGCCATTTCCGGGGCTACGAGCAGTACTTC
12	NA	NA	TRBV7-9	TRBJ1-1	CASSHTGTEAFF	TGTGCCAGCAGCCATACAGGGACTGAAGCTTTCTTT
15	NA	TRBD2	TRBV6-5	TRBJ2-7	CASRRLAGGVYEQYF	TGTGCCAGCAGGCGACTAGCGGGAGGGGTGTACGAGCAGTACTTC
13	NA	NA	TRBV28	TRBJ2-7	CASSFGQAYEQYF	TGTGCCAGCAGTTTTGGGCAGGCCTACGAGCAGTACTTC
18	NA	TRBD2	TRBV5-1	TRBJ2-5	CASSPTKLAGGPGETQYF	TGCGCCAGCAGCCCGACAAAACTAGCGGGAGGGCCGGGAGAGACCCAGTACTTC
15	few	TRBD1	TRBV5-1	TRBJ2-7	CASSNPGTGDFEQYF	TGCGCCAGCAGTAATCCCGGGACAGGGGATTTCGAGCAGTACTTC
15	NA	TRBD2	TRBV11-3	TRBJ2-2	CASSTSGVDTGELFF	TGTGCCAGCAGCACTAGCGGGGTCGACACCGGGGAGCTGTTTTTT
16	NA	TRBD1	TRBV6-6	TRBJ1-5	CASSYSTGTVNQPQHF	TGTGCCAGCAGTTATTCTACCGGGACAGTTAATCAGCCCCAGCATTTT
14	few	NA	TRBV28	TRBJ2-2	CASRVVRVSGELFF	TGTGCCAGCAGGGTCGTGAGGGTTTCCGGGGAGCTGTTTTTT
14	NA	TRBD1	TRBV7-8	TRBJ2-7	CASSLRTGTYEQYF	TGTGCCAGCAGCTTGAGGACAGGGACCTACGAGCAGTACTTC
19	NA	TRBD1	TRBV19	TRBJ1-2	CASSTYLMGQGRSNYGYTF	TGTGCCAGTAGTACCTATCTGATGGGACAGGGAAGGAGCAACTATGGCTACACCTTC
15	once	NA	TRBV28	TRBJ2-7	CASHLGGTGVYEQYF	TGTGCCAGTCACCTGGGGGGAACGGGAGTCTACGAGCAGTACTTC
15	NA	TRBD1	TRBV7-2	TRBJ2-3	CASSLGQGVSDTQYF	TGTGCCAGCAGCTTAGGACAGGGGGTATCAGATACGCAGTATTTT
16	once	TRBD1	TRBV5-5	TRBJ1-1	CASSVEQGLAFSEAFF	TGTGCCAGCAGCGTCGAACAGGGGCTCGCTTTCTCTGAAGCTTTCTTT
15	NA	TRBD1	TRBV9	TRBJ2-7	CASSVGPGGTYEQYF	TGTGCCAGCAGCGTAGGTCCAGGGGGCACCTACGAGCAGTACTTC
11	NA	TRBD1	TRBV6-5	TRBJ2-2	CASWRQGGLFF	TGTGCCAGTTGGCGACAGGGTGGGCTGTTTTTT
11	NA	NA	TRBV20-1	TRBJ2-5	CSARTQETQYF	TGCAGTGCGAGAACTCAAGAGACCCAGTACTTC
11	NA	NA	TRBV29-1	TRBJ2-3	CSLSDTDTQYF	TGCAGCTTGAGTGACACAGATACGCAGTATTTT
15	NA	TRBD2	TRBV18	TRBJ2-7	CASREALAESYEQYF	TGTGCCAGCCGGGAGGCCCTTGCGGAATCCTACGAGCAGTACTTC
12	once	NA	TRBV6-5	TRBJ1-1	CASSPQNTEAFF	TGTGCCAGCAGTCCCCAGAATACTGAAGCTTTCTTT
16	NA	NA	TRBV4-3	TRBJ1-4	CASSQDRWEPNEKLFF	TGCGCCAGCAGCCAAGATAGGTGGGAGCCTAATGAAAAACTGTTTTTT
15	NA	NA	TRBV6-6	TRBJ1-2	CASSYSDLANYGYTF	TGTGCCAGCAGTTACTCTGATCTAGCTAACTATGGCTACACCTTC
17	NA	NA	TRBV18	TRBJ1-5	CASSPVGLPNSNQPQHF	TGTGCCAGCTCACCTGTGGGCCTCCCGAATAGCAATCAGCCCCAGCATTTT
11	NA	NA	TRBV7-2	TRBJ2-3	CASSLILTQYF	TGTGCCAGCAGCTTAATTCTTACGCAGTATTTT
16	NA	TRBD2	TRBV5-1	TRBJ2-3	CASSSSGLADTDTQYF	TGCGCCAGCAGCTCCTCGGGACTAGCGGACACAGATACGCAGTATTTT
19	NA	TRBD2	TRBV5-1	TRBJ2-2	CASSTGLAGGRKDTGELFF	TGCGCCAGCAGCACCGGACTAGCGGGAGGGCGGAAGGACACCGGGGAGCTGTTTTTT
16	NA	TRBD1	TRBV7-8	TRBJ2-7	CASSLYAGGYSYEQYF	TGTGCCAGCAGCCTCTATGCAGGGGGCTATTCCTACGAGCAGTACTTC
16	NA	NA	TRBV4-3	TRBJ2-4	CASSQDLRRGSDIQYF	TGCGCCAGCAGCCAAGATCTTCGCAGGGGAAGTGACATTCAGTACTTC
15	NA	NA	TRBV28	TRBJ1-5	CASSLLGPSNQPQHF	TGTGCCAGCAGTTTACTAGGTCCATCCAATCAGCCCCAGCATTTT
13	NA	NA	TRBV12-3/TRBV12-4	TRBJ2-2	CASSLRNTGELFF	TGTGCCAGCAGTTTGAGGAACACCGGGGAGCTGTTTTTT
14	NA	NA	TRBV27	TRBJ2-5	CASSLWGGQETQYF	TGTGCCAGCAGTTTATGGGGGGGGCAGGAGACCCAGTACTTC
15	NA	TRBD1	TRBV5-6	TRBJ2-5	CASSLDRDAVETQYF	TGTGCCAGCAGCCTAGACAGGGATGCAGTAGAGACCCAGTACTTC
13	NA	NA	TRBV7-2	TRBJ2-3	CASSLRGAKAQYF	TGTGCCAGCAGCTTACGGGGGGCGAAGGCGCAGTATTTT
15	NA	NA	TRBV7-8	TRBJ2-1	CASSLLGRIGNEQFF	TGTGCCAGCAGCTTATTAGGGAGAATCGGCAATGAGCAGTTCTTC
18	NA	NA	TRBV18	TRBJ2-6	CASSPTSGVSSGANVLTF	TGTGCCAGCTCACCGACGAGCGGAGTTAGCTCTGGGGCCAACGTCCTGACTTTC
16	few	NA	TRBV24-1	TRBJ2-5	CATSDRIIGVGETQYF	TGTGCCACCAGTGATCGGATAATAGGGGTGGGGGAGACCCAGTACTTC
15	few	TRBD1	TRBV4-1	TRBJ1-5	CASSQLDRGGQPQHF	TGCGCCAGCAGCCAATTGGACAGGGGTGGCCAGCCCCAGCATTTT
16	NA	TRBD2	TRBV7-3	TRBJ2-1	CASSLRGGGRADEQFF	TGTGCCAGCAGCTTAAGAGGAGGCGGGAGGGCCGATGAGCAGTTCTTC
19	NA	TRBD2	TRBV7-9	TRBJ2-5	CASSSRRGLADWYQETQYF	TGTGCCAGCAGCTCACGGAGGGGTCTAGCGGACTGGTACCAAGAGACCCAGTACTTC
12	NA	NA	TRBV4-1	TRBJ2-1	CASSQDRSEQFF	TGCGCCAGCAGCCAAGATAGGAGTGAGCAGTTCTTC
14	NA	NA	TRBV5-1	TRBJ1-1	CASSSATVNTEAFF	TGCGCCAGCAGCTCCGCCACGGTGAACACTGAAGCTTTCTTT
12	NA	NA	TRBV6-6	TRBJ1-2	CASRDRNYGYTF	TGTGCCAGCAGAGACAGGAACTATGGCTACACCTTC
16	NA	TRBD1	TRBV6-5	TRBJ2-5	CASSYTGTGVGETQYF	TGTGCCAGCAGTTACACTGGGACAGGGGTAGGAGAGACCCAGTACTTC
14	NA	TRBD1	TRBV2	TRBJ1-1	CASRHRGLNTEAFF	TGTGCCAGCAGGCACAGGGGCCTGAACACTGAAGCTTTCTTT